This is a list of T cell receptor beta chains from one sample in a study of OX40 agonist ivuxolimab in advanced cancers. TCRdb's copy holds only in-frame clones and misses some; the assay was immunoSEQ multiplex PCR. The data contain 26,000 or so clones, roughly 90% of them singletons. This specimen was CD4+ or CD8+ T cells sorted from blood, taken in a trial of the OX40 agonist ivuxolimab. These receptors all stem from an adult with an advanced solid tumor such as melanoma, head and neck, liver or kidney cancer. Each CDR3 is given with its conserved first and last residue. Each record gives: J gene, D gene, clone size, V gene, CDR3 protein, CDR3 DNA. D genes are given only for firm matches. Clone size is stated in some rows and not others, as once, few, many or a class when expanded.

J: TRBJ2-1
D: NA
size: NA
V: TRBV4-1
CDR3: CASSQVGPAGEQFF
DNA: TGCGCCAGCAGCCAAGTCGGCCCAGCAGGTGAGCAGTTCTTC

J: TRBJ2-3
D: TRBD2
size: NA
V: TRBV9
CDR3: CASSPPLREVADTQYF
DNA: TGTGCCAGCAGCCCACCCCTCCGGGAGGTGGCAGATACGCAGTATTTT

J: TRBJ2-2
D: NA
size: NA
V: TRBV28
CDR3: CASVPYPGTTNTGELFF
DNA: TGTGCCAGCGTGCCCTACCCCGGGACAACGAACACCGGGGAGCTGTTTTTT

J: TRBJ2-3
D: NA
size: NA
V: TRBV11-2
CDR3: CASSLITDTQYF
DNA: TGTGCCAGCAGCCTAATCACAGATACGCAGTATTTT

J: TRBJ2-1
D: NA
size: NA
V: TRBV7-6
CDR3: CASSLAGQYNEQFF
DNA: TGTGCCAGCAGCTTAGCGGGGCAGTACAATGAGCAGTTCTTC

J: TRBJ1-2
D: NA
size: NA
V: TRBV29-1
CDR3: CSVGGGSYTF
DNA: TGCAGCGTTGGTGGGGGTAGCTACACCTTC

J: TRBJ1-1
D: NA
size: once
V: TRBV25-1
CDR3: CASSGGWGTEAFF
DNA: TGTGCCAGCAGTGGAGGTTGGGGCACTGAAGCTTTCTTT

J: TRBJ2-5
D: TRBD2
size: NA
V: TRBV30
CDR3: CAWSLPSGETQYF
DNA: TGTGCCTGGAGTTTGCCTAGCGGGGAGACCCAGTACTTC

J: TRBJ2-2
D: NA
size: NA
V: TRBV5-4
CDR3: CASSLYTGELFF
DNA: TGTGCCAGCAGCTTGTACACCGGGGAGCTGTTTTTT

J: TRBJ2-2
D: NA
size: once
V: TRBV28
CDR3: CASSLRNTGELFF
DNA: TGTGCCAGCAGTCTCAGGAACACCGGGGAGCTGTTTTTT

J: TRBJ2-7
D: TRBD2
size: NA
V: TRBV27
CDR3: CASSLLAGGNYEQYF
DNA: TGTGCCAGCAGTTTATTAGCGGGGGGTAACTACGAGCAGTACTTC

J: TRBJ2-1
D: NA
size: NA
V: TRBV9
CDR3: CASSVPNQFNEQFF
DNA: TGTGCCAGCAGCGTGCCGAACCAGTTCAATGAGCAGTTCTTC

J: TRBJ2-7
D: NA
size: NA
V: TRBV7-8
CDR3: CASSFEPSYEQYF
DNA: TGTGCCAGCAGCTTCGAGCCCTCCTACGAGCAGTACTTC

J: TRBJ1-5
D: TRBD1
size: few
V: TRBV6-4
CDR3: CASSERGRGDQPQHF
DNA: TGTGCCAGCAGTGAGAGGGGGCGGGGGGATCAGCCCCAGCATTTT

J: TRBJ2-1
D: TRBD2
size: NA
V: TRBV28
CDR3: CASSLGAGASYNEQFF
DNA: TGTGCCAGCAGTTTAGGAGCGGGGGCCTCCTACAATGAGCAGTTCTTC

J: TRBJ2-2
D: TRBD2
size: NA
V: TRBV6-5
CDR3: CASSYYAGVGTGELFF
DNA: TGTGCCAGCAGTTACTATGCGGGAGTCGGGACCGGGGAGCTGTTTTTT

J: TRBJ2-5
D: NA
size: NA
V: TRBV27
CDR3: CASSGGSDGETQYF
DNA: TGTGCCAGCAGTGGCGGCAGCGATGGAGAGACCCAGTACTTC

J: TRBJ2-6
D: NA
size: NA
V: TRBV13
CDR3: CASSLEVSGANVLTF
DNA: TGTGCCAGCAGCTTAGAAGTTTCAGGGGCCAACGTCCTGACTTTC

J: TRBJ1-4
D: NA
size: NA
V: TRBV6-5
CDR3: CASSYSGGAQEKLFF
DNA: TGTGCCAGCAGTTATTCTGGAGGGGCTCAGGAAAAACTGTTTTTT

J: TRBJ1-1
D: NA
size: NA
V: TRBV7-9
CDR3: CASSSPQSTEAFF
DNA: TGTGCCAGCAGCTCGCCACAATCCACTGAAGCTTTCTTT

J: TRBJ1-6
D: NA
size: NA
V: TRBV29-1
CDR3: CSVAESSYNSPLHF
DNA: TGCAGCGTTGCGGAGAGCTCCTATAATTCACCCCTCCACTTT

J: TRBJ1-3
D: NA
size: medium-sized
V: TRBV4-3
CDR3: CASSQGVDGNSGNTIYF
DNA: TGCGCCAGCAGCCAAGGGGTCGACGGAAACTCTGGAAACACCATATATTTT

J: TRBJ2-1
D: TRBD2
size: NA
V: TRBV29-1
CDR3: CSVEGGTSSYNEQFF
DNA: TGCAGCGTTGAGGGTGGGACTAGCTCCTACAATGAGCAGTTCTTC

J: TRBJ1-5
D: NA
size: NA
V: TRBV27
CDR3: CASSSWGGNQPQHF
DNA: TGTGCCAGCAGTTCATGGGGCGGCAATCAGCCCCAGCATTTT

J: TRBJ1-2
D: NA
size: NA
V: TRBV18
CDR3: CASSPAGANYGYTF
DNA: TGTGCCAGCTCCCCGGCAGGGGCAAACTATGGCTACACCTTC

J: TRBJ2-7
D: NA
size: NA
V: TRBV4-1
CDR3: CASSQDRSAYEQYF
DNA: TGCGCCAGCAGCCAAGATCGGTCAGCCTACGAGCAGTACTTC

J: TRBJ1-2
D: NA
size: NA
V: TRBV4-3
CDR3: CASSQGIGGANYGYTF
DNA: TGCGCCAGCAGCCAAGGGATAGGGGGAGCTAACTATGGCTACACCTTC

J: TRBJ2-1
D: NA
size: few
V: TRBV4-2
CDR3: CASSQEPRGDPYNEQFF
DNA: TGTGCCAGCAGCCAAGAGCCTCGGGGTGACCCCTACAATGAGCAGTTCTTC

J: TRBJ2-3
D: TRBD2
size: NA
V: TRBV29-1
CDR3: CSVAGETSTDTQYF
DNA: TGCAGCGTGGCGGGGGAAACTAGCACAGATACGCAGTATTTT

J: TRBJ2-3
D: NA
size: once
V: TRBV6-1
CDR3: CASSPSGGTDTQYF
DNA: TGTGCCAGCAGTCCTTCCGGCGGGACAGATACGCAGTATTTT

J: TRBJ2-3
D: TRBD2
size: NA
V: TRBV6-1
CDR3: CASSELAGGPDTQYF
DNA: TGTGCCAGCAGTGAACTAGCGGGGGGGCCAGATACGCAGTATTTT

J: TRBJ2-7
D: NA
size: NA
V: TRBV7-9
CDR3: CASSLGSEVPAYEQYF
DNA: TGTGCCAGCAGCTTAGGTAGCGAAGTTCCCGCCTACGAGCAGTACTTC

J: TRBJ2-5
D: NA
size: NA
V: TRBV30
CDR3: CAWSALQQETQYF
DNA: TGTGCCTGGAGTGCCCTCCAACAAGAGACCCAGTACTTC

J: TRBJ2-1
D: TRBD2
size: NA
V: TRBV2
CDR3: CASRGLAGDNEQFF
DNA: TGTGCCAGCAGGGGCTTAGCGGGAGATAATGAGCAGTTCTTC

J: TRBJ2-5
D: NA
size: NA
V: TRBV29-1
CDR3: CSVEEGAEETQYF
DNA: TGCAGCGTTGAGGAGGGGGCGGAGGAGACCCAGTACTTC

J: TRBJ2-1
D: NA
size: NA
V: TRBV9
CDR3: CASSSTGQQFF
DNA: TGTGCCAGCAGCTCTACGGGACAGCAGTTCTTC

J: TRBJ1-1
D: NA
size: NA
V: TRBV19
CDR3: CASSTPSENTEAFF
DNA: TGTGCCAGTAGTACCCCCTCCGAGAACACTGAAGCTTTCTTT

J: TRBJ2-3
D: NA
size: NA
V: TRBV19
CDR3: CASSIGGTDTQYF
DNA: TGTGCCAGTAGTATAGGGGGCACAGATACGCAGTATTTT

J: TRBJ2-6
D: NA
size: NA
V: TRBV7-7
CDR3: CASSSGTGANVLTF
DNA: TGTGCTAGCAGCTCCGGGACTGGGGCCAACGTCCTGACTTTC

J: TRBJ1-6
D: NA
size: NA
V: TRBV25-1
CDR3: CASSESLQGSMPLHF
DNA: TGTGCCAGCAGTGAGTCGTTGCAGGGATCCATGCCCCTCCACTTT

J: TRBJ2-2
D: NA
size: medium-sized
V: TRBV25-1
CDR3: CASSVGPTGELFF
DNA: TGTGCCAGCAGTGTGGGACCCACCGGGGAGCTGTTTTTT

J: TRBJ2-7
D: NA
size: NA
V: TRBV12-2
CDR3: CASRLYFSEQYF
DNA: TGTGCAAGTCGCTTATATTTTAGCGAGCAGTACTTC

J: TRBJ2-5
D: TRBD2
size: NA
V: TRBV28
CDR3: CASSSVLAGSQETQYF
DNA: TGTGCCAGCAGTTCAGTTCTAGCGGGGAGCCAAGAGACCCAGTACTTC

J: TRBJ1-1
D: NA
size: NA
V: TRBV29-1
CDR3: CSVEDKTGNTEAFF
DNA: TGCAGCGTTGAAGACAAAACAGGAAACACTGAAGCTTTCTTT

J: TRBJ1-1
D: NA
size: NA
V: TRBV5-1
CDR3: CASSLVGNDEAFF
DNA: TGCGCCAGCAGCTTGGTAGGGAACGATGAAGCTTTCTTT

J: TRBJ2-1
D: TRBD2
size: NA
V: TRBV9
CDR3: CASSILAGGPEQFF
DNA: TGTGCCAGCAGCATCCTAGCGGGAGGGCCCGAGCAGTTCTTC

J: TRBJ2-3
D: NA
size: once
V: TRBV19
CDR3: CASSSWADTQYF
DNA: TGTGCCAGTAGTTCGTGGGCAGATACGCAGTATTTT

J: TRBJ1-4
D: TRBD1
size: NA
V: TRBV9
CDR3: CASSSPVTGPDEKLFF
DNA: TGTGCCAGCAGCTCTCCTGTGACAGGGCCGGATGAAAAACTGTTTTTT

J: TRBJ2-7
D: NA
size: NA
V: TRBV9
CDR3: CASSVGSLGYEQYF
DNA: TGTGCCAGCAGCGTAGGTAGCCTGGGCTACGAGCAGTACTTC

J: TRBJ2-5
D: TRBD1
size: NA
V: TRBV5-6
CDR3: CASSLRQGAWETQYF
DNA: TGTGCCAGCAGCTTGAGGCAGGGGGCCTGGGAGACCCAGTACTTC